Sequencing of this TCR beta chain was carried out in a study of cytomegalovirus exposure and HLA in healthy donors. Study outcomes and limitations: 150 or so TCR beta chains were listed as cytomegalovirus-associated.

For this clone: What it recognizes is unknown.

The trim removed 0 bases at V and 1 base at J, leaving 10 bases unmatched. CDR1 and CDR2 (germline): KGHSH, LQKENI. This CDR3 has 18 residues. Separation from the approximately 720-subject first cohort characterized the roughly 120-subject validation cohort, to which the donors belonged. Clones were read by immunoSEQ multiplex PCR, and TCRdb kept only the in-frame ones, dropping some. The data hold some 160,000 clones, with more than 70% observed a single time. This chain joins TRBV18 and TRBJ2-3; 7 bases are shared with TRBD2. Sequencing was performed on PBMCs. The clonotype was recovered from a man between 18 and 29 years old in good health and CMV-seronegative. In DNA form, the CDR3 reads TGTGCCAGCTCACCACCTTTACTGGCGCGGGAGCGCACAGATACGCAGTATTTT. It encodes CASSPPLLARERTDTQYF.